This T cell receptor beta chain was observed in a study of HIV-infected patients and healthy controls. Study results and limitations: Significantly higher mean Gini indices appeared in HIV-infected repertoires, possibly reflecting oligoclonality.

This clonotype has ten or more counts. Its target is not known. The repertoire came from unfractionated whole blood and reflected all unsorted peripheral T cells. This CDR3 spans 16 amino acids. The V gene's germline CDR1 is MNHNS and CDR2 SASEGT. Trimming took off 6 bases at V and 7 bases at J, with 22 bases between the two ends. cDNA was made from 400 to 500 ng RNA using alpha and beta constant primers. Using multiplexing indices, alpha and beta chain libraries were generated apart by chain-specific third strand synthesis. MiXCR was run by TCRdb on the 5' RACE reads, yielding one entry per CDR3 protein. The sample lists about 11,000 distinct CDR3 sequences, 5% to 5.5% occurring once.

Sequences were obtained from blood. The TCR was taken from an adult in good health. The chain couples TRBV6-1 to TRBJ2-1; D may be TRBD1 or TRBD2 (7 bases each). The CDR3 region is CASSKQGRGGRNEQFF. As DNA, the CDR3 is TGTGCCAGCAGCAAACAGGGCAGGGGGGGAAGGAATGAGCAGTTCTTC.